This T cell receptor beta chain was retrieved from a study of cytomegalovirus exposure and HLA in healthy donors. Germline V gene lookup returns CDR1 MNHNY and CDR2 SVGAGI (reference sequence). Trimming left V 7 bases short and J 4 bases short, with 16 bases between. The CDR3 is 14 amino acids. Healthy bone marrow donors made up the donors. The PCR employed 60 Vbeta primers together with 13 Jbeta primers. TCRdb keeps only in-frame clones here, not all; method: immunoSEQ multiplex PCR. Of 150,000 to 200,000 clones in the sample, 70% to 90% were seen once. The sequenced material came from PBMCs. The chain uses TRBV6-6 and TRBJ1-2; D remains unclear. The receptor was derived from a woman under 30 in good health and CMV-seropositive. In DNA form, the CDR3 reads TGTGCCAGCACCCTTGGCCCTTCGTCCTATGGCTACACCTTC. Amino acid sequence: CASTLGPSSYGYTF.